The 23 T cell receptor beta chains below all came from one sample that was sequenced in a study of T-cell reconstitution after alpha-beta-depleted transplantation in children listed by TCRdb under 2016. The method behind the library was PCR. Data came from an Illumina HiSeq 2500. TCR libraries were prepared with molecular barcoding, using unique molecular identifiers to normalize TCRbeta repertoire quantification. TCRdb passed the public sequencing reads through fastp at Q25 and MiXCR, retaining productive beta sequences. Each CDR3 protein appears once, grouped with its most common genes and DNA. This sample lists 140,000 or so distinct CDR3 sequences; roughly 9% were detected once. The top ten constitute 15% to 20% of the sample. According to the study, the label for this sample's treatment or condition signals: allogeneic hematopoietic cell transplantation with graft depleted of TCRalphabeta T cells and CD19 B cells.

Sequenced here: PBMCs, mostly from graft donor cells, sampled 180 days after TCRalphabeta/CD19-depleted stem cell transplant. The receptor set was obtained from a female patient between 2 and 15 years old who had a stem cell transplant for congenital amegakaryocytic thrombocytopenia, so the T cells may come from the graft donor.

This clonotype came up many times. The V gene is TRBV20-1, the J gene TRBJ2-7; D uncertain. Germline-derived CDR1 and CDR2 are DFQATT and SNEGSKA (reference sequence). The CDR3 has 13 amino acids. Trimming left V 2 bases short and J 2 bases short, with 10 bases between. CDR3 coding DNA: TGCAGTGCTAGAAGGTCTTTGACCTACGAGCAGTACTTC. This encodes CSARRSLTYEQYF.

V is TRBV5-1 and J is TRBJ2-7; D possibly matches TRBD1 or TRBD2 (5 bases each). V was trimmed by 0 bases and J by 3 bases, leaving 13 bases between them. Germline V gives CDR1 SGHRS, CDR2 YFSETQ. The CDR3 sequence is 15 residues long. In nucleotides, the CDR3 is TGCGCCAGCAGCTTGGATGGGACGGCGGACTACGAGCAGTACTTC. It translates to CASSLDGTADYEQYF.

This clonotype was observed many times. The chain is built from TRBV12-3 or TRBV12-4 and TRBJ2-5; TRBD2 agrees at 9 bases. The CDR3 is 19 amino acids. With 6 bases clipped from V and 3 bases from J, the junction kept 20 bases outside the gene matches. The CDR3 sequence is CASSPRRVAGEEKKETQYF. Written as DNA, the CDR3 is TGTGCCAGCAGCCCTCGGCGGGTAGCGGGAGAAGAGAAAAAAGAGACCCAGTACTTC.

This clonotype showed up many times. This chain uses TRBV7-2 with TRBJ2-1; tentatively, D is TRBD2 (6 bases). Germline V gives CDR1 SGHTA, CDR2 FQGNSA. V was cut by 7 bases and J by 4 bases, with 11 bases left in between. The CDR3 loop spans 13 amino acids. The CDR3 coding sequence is TGTGCCAGCAACGCGGGGCGGTACAATGAGCAGTTCTTC. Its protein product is CASNAGRYNEQFF. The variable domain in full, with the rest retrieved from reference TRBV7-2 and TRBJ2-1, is GAGVSQSPSNKVTEKGKDVELRCDPISGHTALYWYRQSLGQGLEFLIYFQGNSAPDKSGLPSDRFSAERTGGSVSTLTIQRTQQEDSAVYLCASNAGRYNEQFFGPGTRLTVL.

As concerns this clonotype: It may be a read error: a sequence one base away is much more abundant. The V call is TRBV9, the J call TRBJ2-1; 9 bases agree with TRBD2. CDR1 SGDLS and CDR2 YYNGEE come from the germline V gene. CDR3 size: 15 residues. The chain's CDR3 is CASSAVLAGNNEPFF. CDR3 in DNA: TGTGCCAGCAGCGCTGTCCTAGCGGGGAATAATGAGCCGTTCTTC.

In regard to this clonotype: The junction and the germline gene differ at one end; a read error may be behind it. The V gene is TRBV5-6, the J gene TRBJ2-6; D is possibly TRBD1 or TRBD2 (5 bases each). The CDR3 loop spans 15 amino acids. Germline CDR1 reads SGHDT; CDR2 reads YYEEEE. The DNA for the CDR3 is TGTGCCAGCAGCTTAAGGGAATCCGGGGCCAACGGCCTGACTTTC. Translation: CASSLRESGANGLTF.

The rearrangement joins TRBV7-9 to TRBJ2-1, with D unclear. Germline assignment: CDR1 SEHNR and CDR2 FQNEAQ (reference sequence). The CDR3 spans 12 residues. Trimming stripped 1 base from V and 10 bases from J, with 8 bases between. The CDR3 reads CASSLGAGEQFF. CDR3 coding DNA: TGTGCCAGCAGCTTAGGGGCTGGGGAGCAGTTCTTC. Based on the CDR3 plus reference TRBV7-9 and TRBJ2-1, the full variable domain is DTGVSQNPRHKITKRGQNVTFRCDPISEHNRLYWYRQTLGQGPEFLTYFQNEAQLEKSRLLSDRFSAERPKGSFSTLEIQRTEQGDSAMYLCASSLGAGEQFFGPGTRLTVL.

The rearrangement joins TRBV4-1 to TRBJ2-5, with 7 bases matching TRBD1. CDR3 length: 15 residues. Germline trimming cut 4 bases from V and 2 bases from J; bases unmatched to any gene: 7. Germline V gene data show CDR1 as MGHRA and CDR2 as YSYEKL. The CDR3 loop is CASSLTGTVQETQYF. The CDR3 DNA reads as TGCGCCAGCAGCCTGACAGGGACCGTACAAGAGACCCAGTACTTC.

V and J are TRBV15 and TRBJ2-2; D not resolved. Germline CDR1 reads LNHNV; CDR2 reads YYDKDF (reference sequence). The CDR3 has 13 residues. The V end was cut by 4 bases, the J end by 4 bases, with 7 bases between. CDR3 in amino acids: CATSTSSTGELFF. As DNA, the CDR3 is TGTGCCACCAGCACTTCATCCACCGGGGAGCTGTTTTTT.

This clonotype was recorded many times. The CDR3 protein is CASSLEGRPENIQYF. CDR3 nucleotides: TGCGCCAGCAGCTTGGAAGGTCGCCCAGAAAACATTCAGTACTTC. This sequence joins TRBV5-1 and TRBJ2-4; no clear D gene. Trimming shortened V by 0 bases and J by 5 bases, and 12 bases separated the two germline ends. The CDR3 contains 15 residues. Germline V gene data show CDR1 as SGHRS and CDR2 as YFSETQ. Based on the CDR3 plus reference TRBV5-1 and TRBJ2-4, the full variable domain is KAGVTQTPRYLIKTRGQQVTLSCSPISGHRSVSWYQQTPGQGLQFLFEYFSETQRNKGNFPGRFSGRQFSNSRSEMNVSTLELGDSALYLCASSLEGRPENIQYFGAGTRLSVL.

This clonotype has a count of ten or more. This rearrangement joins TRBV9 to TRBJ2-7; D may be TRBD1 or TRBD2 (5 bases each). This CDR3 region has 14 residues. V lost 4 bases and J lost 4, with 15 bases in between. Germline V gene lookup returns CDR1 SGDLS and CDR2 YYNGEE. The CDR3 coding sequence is TGTGCCAGCAGCCCCCAGGGACCGGGGTACGAGCAGTACTTC. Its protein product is CASSPQGPGYEQYF.

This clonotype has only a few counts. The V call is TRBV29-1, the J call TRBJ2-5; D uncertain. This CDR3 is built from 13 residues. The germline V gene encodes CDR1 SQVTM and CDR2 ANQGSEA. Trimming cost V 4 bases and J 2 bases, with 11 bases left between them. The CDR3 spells CSVGFSSQETQYF. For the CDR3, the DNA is TGCAGCGTTGGGTTTTCCTCACAAGAGACCCAGTACTTC.

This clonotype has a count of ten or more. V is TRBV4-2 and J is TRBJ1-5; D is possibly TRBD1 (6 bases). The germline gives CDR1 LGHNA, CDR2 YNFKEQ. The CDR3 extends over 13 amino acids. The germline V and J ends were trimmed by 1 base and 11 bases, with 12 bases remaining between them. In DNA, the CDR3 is TGTGCCAGCAGCCAAGGGAGGGGGGAATCCCAGCATTTT. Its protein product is CASSQGRGESQHF.

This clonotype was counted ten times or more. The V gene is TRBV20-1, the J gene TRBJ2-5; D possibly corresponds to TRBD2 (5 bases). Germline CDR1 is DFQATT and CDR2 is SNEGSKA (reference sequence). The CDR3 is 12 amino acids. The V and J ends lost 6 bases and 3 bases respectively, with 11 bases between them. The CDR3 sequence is CSASGGKETQYF. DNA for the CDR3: TGCAGTGCCAGCGGCGGCAAAGAGACCCAGTACTTC.

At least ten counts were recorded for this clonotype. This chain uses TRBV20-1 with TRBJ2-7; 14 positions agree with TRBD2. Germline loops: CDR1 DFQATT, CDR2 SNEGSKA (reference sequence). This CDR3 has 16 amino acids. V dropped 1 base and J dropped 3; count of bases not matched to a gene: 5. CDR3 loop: CSARARLAGGFYEQYF. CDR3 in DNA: TGCAGTGCTAGAGCTCGACTAGCGGGAGGGTTCTACGAGCAGTACTTC.

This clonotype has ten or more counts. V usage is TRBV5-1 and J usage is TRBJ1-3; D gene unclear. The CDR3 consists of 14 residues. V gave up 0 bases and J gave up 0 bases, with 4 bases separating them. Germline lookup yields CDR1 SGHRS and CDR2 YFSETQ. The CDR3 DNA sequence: TGCGCCAGCAGCTTGGAGGCCTCTGGAAACACCATATATTTT. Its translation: CASSLEASGNTIYF.

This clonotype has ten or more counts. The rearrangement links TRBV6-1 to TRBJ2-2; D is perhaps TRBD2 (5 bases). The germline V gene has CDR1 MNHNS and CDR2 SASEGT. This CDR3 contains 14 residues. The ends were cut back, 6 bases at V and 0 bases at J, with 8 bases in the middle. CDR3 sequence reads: CASRGSPNTGELFF. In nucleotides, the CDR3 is TGTGCCAGCAGGGGGAGCCCGAACACCGGGGAGCTGTTTTTT.

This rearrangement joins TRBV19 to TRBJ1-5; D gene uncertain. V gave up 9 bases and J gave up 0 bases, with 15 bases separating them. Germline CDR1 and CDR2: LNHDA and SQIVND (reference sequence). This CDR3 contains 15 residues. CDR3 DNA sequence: TGTGCCAGCTCCCCCTGGCACACTAGCAATCAGCCCCAGCATTTT. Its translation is CASSPWHTSNQPQHF.

The CDR3 spells CASSVVPLGILPYEQYF. The DNA of the CDR3 is TGTGCCAGCAGCGTAGTCCCCTTGGGGATCCTCCCCTACGAGCAGTACTTC. V gene TRBV5-4 combines with J gene TRBJ2-7; the D is unclear. This CDR3 is built from 17 residues. The V end lost 4 bases, the J end lost 2 bases, and 22 bases lay between the germline ends. The germline CDR1 and CDR2 sequences are SGHNT and YYREEE (reference sequence).

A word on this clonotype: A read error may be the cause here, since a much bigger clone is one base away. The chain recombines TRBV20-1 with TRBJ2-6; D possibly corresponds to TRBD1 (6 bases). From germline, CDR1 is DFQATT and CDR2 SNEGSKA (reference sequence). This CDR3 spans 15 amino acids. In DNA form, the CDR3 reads TGCAGTGCTAGTCCCCCAGGGGCTGGGGCCAACGGCCTGACTTTC. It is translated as CSASPPGAGANGLTF.

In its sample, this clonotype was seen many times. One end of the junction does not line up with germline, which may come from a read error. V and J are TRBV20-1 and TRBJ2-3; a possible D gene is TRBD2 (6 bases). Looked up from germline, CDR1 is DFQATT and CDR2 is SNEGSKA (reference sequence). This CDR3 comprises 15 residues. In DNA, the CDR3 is TGCAGTGCTATCATCACTAGCCCGAGGGCAGATACGAAGTATTTT. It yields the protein CSAIITSPRADTKYF.

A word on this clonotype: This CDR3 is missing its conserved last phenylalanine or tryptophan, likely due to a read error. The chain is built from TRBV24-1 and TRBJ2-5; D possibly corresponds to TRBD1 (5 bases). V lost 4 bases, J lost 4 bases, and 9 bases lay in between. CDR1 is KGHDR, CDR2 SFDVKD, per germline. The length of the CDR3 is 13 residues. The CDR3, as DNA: TGTGCCACCAGTGAACCAGGGTCAGAGACCCAGTACTTA. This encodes CATSEPGSETQYL.

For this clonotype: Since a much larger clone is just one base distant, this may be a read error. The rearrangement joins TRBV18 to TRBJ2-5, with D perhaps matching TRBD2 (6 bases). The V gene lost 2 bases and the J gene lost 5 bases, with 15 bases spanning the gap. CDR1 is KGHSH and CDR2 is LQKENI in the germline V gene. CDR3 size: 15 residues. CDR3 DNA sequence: TGTGCCAGCTCACCAAGAGGACGGAGGGAGGAGACCCAGTACTTC. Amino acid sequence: CASSPRGRREETQYF.